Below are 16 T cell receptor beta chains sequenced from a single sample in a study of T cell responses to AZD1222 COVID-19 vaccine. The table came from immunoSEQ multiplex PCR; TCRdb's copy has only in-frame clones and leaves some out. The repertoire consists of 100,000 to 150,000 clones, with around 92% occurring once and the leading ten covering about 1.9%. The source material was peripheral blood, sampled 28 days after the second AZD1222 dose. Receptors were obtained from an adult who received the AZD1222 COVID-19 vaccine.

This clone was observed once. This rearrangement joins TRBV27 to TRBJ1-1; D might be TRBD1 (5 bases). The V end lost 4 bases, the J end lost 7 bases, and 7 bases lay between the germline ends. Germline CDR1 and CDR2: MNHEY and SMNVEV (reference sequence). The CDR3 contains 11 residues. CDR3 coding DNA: TGTGCCAGCAGTTGGGACGGTGAAGCTTTCTTT. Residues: CASSWDGEAFF.

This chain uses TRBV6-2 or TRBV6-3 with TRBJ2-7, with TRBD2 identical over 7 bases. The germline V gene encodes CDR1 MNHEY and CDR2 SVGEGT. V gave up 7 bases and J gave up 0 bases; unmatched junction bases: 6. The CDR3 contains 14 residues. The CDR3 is CASTPGGRSYEQYV. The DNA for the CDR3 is TGTGCCAGCACCCCGGGGGGACGCTCCTACGAGCAGTACGTC.

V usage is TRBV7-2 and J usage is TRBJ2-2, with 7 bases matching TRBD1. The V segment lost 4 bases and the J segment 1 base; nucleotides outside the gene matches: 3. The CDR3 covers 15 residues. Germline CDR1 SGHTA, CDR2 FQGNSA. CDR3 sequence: CASSSGTENTGELFF. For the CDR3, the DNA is TGTGCCAGCAGCTCAGGGACAGAGAACACCGGGGAGCTGTTTTTT.

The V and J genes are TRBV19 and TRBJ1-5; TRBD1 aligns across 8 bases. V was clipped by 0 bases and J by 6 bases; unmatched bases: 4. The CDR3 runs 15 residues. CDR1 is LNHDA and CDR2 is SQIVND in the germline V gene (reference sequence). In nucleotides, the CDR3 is TGTGCCAGTAGTATAGAAACAGGGGGAGGTCAGCCCCAGCATTTT. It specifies CASSIETGGGQPQHF.

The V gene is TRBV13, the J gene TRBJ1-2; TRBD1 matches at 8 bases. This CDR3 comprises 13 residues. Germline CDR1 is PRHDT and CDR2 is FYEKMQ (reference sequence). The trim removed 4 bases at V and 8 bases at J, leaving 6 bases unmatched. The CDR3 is CASSSDRGYGYTF. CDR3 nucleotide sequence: TGTGCCAGCAGCTCTGACAGGGGATACGGCTACACCTTC. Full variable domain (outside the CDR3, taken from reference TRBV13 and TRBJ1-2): AAGVIQSPRHLIKEKRETATLKCYPIPRHDTVYWYQQGPGQDPQFLISFYEKMQSDKGSIPDRFSAQQFSDYHSELNMSSLELGDSALYFCASSSDRGYGYTFGSGTRLTVV.

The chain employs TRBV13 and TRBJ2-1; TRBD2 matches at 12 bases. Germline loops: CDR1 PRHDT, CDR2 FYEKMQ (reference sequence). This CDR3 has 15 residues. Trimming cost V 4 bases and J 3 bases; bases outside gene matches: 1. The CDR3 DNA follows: TGTGCCAGCAGCTCGACTAGCGGGAGCTACAATGAGCAGTTCTTC. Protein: CASSSTSGSYNEQFF.

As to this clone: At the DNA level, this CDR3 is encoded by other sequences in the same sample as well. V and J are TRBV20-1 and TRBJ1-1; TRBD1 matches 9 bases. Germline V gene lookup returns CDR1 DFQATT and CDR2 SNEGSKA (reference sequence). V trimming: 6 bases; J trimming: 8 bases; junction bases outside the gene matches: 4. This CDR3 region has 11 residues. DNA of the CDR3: TGCAGTGCCCCGACAGGGGGAGAAGCTTTCTTT. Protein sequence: CSAPTGGEAFF.

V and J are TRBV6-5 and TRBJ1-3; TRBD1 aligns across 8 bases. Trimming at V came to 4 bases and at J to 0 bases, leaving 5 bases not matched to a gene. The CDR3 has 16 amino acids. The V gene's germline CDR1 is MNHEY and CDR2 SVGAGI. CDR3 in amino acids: CASSSGTGASGNTIYF. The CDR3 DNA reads TGTGCCAGCAGTTCCGGGACAGGCGCCTCTGGAAACACCATATATTTT.

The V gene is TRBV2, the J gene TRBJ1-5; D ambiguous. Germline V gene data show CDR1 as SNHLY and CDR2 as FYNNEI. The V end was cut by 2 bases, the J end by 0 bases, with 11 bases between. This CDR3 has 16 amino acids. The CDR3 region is CASSEWNSYSNQPQHF. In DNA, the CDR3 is TGTGCCAGCAGTGAATGGAACAGCTATAGCAATCAGCCCCAGCATTTT.

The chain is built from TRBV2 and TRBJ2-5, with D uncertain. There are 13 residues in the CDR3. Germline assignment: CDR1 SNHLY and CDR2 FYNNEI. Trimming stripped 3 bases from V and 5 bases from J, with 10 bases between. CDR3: CASSESGPETQYF. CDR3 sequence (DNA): TGTGCCAGCAGTGAGTCGGGTCCGGAGACCCAGTACTTC.

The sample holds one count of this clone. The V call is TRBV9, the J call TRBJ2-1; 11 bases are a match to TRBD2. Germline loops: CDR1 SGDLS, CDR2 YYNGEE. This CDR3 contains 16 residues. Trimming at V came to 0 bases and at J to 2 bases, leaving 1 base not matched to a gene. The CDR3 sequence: CASSVGLAGTYNEQFF. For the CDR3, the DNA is TGTGCCAGCAGCGTAGGACTAGCGGGGACCTACAATGAGCAGTTCTTC.

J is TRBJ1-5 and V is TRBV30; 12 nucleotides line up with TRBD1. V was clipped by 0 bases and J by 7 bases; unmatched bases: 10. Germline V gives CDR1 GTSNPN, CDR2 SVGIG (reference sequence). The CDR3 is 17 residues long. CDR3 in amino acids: CAWSVERGTGGRQPQHF. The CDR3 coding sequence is TGTGCCTGGAGTGTCGAGAGGGGGACAGGGGGCAGGCAGCCCCAGCATTTT.

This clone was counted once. This CDR3 reads CASSPGGVRNYGYTF. As DNA, the CDR3 is TGTGCCAGCAGCCCGGGGGGGGTACGCAACTATGGCTACACCTTC. The chain uses TRBV28 and TRBJ1-2, with a possible D match to TRBD1 (5 bases). The CDR3 is 15 amino acids. Germline-derived CDR1 and CDR2 are MDHEN and SYDVKM. Trimming cost V 6 bases and J 2 bases, with 16 bases left between them.

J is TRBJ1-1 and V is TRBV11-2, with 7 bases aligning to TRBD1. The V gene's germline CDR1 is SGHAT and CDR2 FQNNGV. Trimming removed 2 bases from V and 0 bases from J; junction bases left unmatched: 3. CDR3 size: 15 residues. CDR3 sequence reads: CASSLQGGVNTEAFF. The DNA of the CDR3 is TGTGCCAGCAGCTTACAGGGGGGGGTGAACACTGAAGCTTTCTTT.

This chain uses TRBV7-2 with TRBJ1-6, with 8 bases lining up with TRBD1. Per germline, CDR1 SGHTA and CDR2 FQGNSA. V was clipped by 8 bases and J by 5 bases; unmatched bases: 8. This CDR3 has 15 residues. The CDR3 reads CASGPQGADNSPLHF. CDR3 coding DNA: TGTGCCAGCGGACCCCAGGGGGCCGATAATTCACCCCTCCACTTT. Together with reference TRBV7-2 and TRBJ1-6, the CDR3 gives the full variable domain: GAGVSQSPSNKVTEKGKDVELRCDPISGHTALYWYRQSLGQGLEFLIYFQGNSAPDKSGLPSDRFSAERTGGSVSTLTIQRTQQEDSAVYLCASGPQGADNSPLHFGNGTRLTVT.

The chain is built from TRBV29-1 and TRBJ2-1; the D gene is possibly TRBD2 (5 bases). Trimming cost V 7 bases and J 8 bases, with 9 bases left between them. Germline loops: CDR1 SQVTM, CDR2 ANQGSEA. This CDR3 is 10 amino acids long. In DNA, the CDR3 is TGCAGCGGACGGACTGATGAGCAGTTCTTC. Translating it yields CSGRTDEQFF.